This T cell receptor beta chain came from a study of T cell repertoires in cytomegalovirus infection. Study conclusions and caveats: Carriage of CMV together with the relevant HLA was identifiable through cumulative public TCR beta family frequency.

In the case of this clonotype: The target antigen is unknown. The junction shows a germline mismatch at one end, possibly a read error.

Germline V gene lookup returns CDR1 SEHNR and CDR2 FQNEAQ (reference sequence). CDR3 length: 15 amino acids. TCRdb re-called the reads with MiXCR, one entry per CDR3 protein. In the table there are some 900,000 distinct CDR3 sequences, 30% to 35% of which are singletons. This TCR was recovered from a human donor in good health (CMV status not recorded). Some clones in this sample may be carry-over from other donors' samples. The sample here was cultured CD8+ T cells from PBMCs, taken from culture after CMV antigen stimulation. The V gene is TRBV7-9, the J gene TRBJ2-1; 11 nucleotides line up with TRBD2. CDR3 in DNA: TGTGTCAGCAGCGGCACGGGACTAGCGGACAATGAGCAGTTCTTC. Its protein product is CVSSGTGLADNEQFF.